These 3 T cell receptor beta chains were all obtained from the same sample, sequenced in a study of blood T cell repertoires in COVID-19. TCRdb keeps only in-frame clones here, not all; method: immunoSEQ multiplex PCR. Of about 400,000 clones listed, under 90% are singletons. Material for sequencing was PBMCs or T cells enriched from blood (not recorded which). These TCRs come from a woman aged 30 to 39 who had recovered from COVID-19.

The chain uses TRBV13 and TRBJ1-1; D is possibly TRBD1 (6 bases). In germline, CDR1 is PRHDT, CDR2 FYEKMQ (reference sequence). The V gene lost 2 bases and the J gene lost 0 bases, with 13 bases spanning the gap. There are 16 residues in the CDR3. CDR3 nucleotide sequence: TGTGCCAGCAGCTTAAACGGGGGGCCCATGAACACTGAAGCTTTCTTT. Translated, it gives CASSLNGGPMNTEAFF. The variable domain in full, completed from reference TRBV13 and TRBJ1-1, reads AAGVIQSPRHLIKEKRETATLKCYPIPRHDTVYWYQQGPGQDPQFLISFYEKMQSDKGSIPDRFSAQQFSDYHSELNMSSLELGDSALYFCASSLNGGPMNTEAFFGQGTRLTVV.

CDR3 bases: TGTGCCATCAGTGAGGGGGACAGGGGAATGAACACTGAAGCTTTCTTT. Protein product: CAISEGDRGMNTEAFF. The chain joins TRBV10-3 to TRBJ1-1, with TRBD1 matching 10 bases. This CDR3 has 16 amino acids. V lost 2 bases and J lost 0; bases outside the gene matches: 3. In germline, CDR1 is ENHRY, CDR2 SYGVKD.

The V call is TRBV30, the J call TRBJ1-2; D is possibly TRBD1 (5 bases). This CDR3 comprises 12 residues. V lost 4 bases and J 5 bases, leaving 11 bases between the germline ends. Germline assignment: CDR1 GTSNPN and CDR2 SVGIG (reference sequence). The CDR3 sequence: CAWTAGGYGYTF. Written as DNA, the CDR3 is TGTGCCTGGACCGCCGGGGGGTATGGCTACACCTTC.